This T cell receptor (beta chain) was identified in a study of OX40 agonist ivuxolimab in advanced cancers. This CDR3 is 15 amino acids long. CDR1 is SGHTA and CDR2 is FQGTGA in the germline V gene. V shed 1 base and J shed 2 bases, with 9 bases lying between them. Some clones are missing from TCRdb's copy, which holds only in-frame ones; the method was immunoSEQ multiplex PCR. The sample shows around 45,000 clones, 75% to 90% of them seen only once. This clone was observed once. The chain has TRBV7-3 and TRBJ2-1, with D perhaps TRBD2 (5 bases). This material consisted of CD4+ or CD8+ T cells sorted from blood, taken in a trial of the OX40 agonist ivuxolimab. This receptor was taken from an adult with an advanced solid tumor such as melanoma, head and neck, liver or kidney cancer. The CDR3 sequence: CASSLRSSPYNEQFF. The CDR3 DNA follows: TGTGCCAGCAGCTTAAGGTCTAGCCCCTACAATGAGCAGTTCTTC. Full variable domain (outside the CDR3, taken from reference TRBV7-3 and TRBJ2-1): GAGVSQTPSNKVTEKGKYVELRCDPISGHTALYWYRQSLGQGPEFLIYFQGTGAADDSGLPNDRFFAVRPEGSVSTLKIQRTERGDSAVYLCASSLRSSPYNEQFFGPGTRLTVL.